The rows below give T cell receptor beta chains drawn from one sample of a study of cytomegalovirus exposure and HLA in healthy donors. Clones were read by immunoSEQ multiplex PCR, and TCRdb kept only the in-frame ones, dropping some. This table holds over 100,000 clones, approximately 82% found once. The material sequenced was PBMCs. The receptor set was obtained from a woman aged 18-35 years in good health and CMV-seropositive. CDR3s include the opening cysteine and the closing phenylalanine or tryptophan. Each record gives: clone size, D gene, V gene, J gene, CDR3 DNA, CDR3 protein. The D gene is left open where the match is weak. Size values are once, few and many counts, or a class for expanded clones, and some rows have none.

abundance: NA
d_gene: TRBD2
v_gene: TRBV30
j_gene: TRBJ2-1
CDR3nt: TGTGCCTGGAGTGTATTAACGGGGGGGGTTGAGCAGTTCTTC
CDR3aa: CAWSVLTGGVEQFF

abundance: NA
d_gene: NA
v_gene: TRBV6-1
j_gene: TRBJ2-7
CDR3nt: TGTGCCAGCAGTGTGAGGTTGTCCTACGAGCAGTACTTC
CDR3aa: CASSVRLSYEQYF

abundance: NA
d_gene: TRBD1
v_gene: TRBV10-1
j_gene: TRBJ2-7
CDR3nt: TGCGCCAGCAGTGAAGGGGACAGGGTAACCACCTCCGAGCAGTACTTC
CDR3aa: CASSEGDRVTTSEQYF

abundance: medium-sized
d_gene: NA
v_gene: TRBV25-1
j_gene: TRBJ2-1
CDR3nt: TGTGCCAGCTCCCAGAGGCCGGCAAATGAGCAGTTCTTC
CDR3aa: CASSQRPANEQFF

abundance: NA
d_gene: TRBD2
v_gene: TRBV5-1
j_gene: TRBJ2-3
CDR3nt: TGCGCCAGCAGCTTTGAAGCTAGCGGGGGGATCACAGATACGCAGTATTTT
CDR3aa: CASSFEASGGITDTQYF

abundance: few
d_gene: TRBD2
v_gene: TRBV10-3
j_gene: TRBJ2-5
CDR3nt: TGTGCCATCAGGCCCGGGACTAGCGGCCGAGAGACCCAGTACTTC
CDR3aa: CAIRPGTSGRETQYF

abundance: NA
d_gene: NA
v_gene: TRBV6-1
j_gene: TRBJ2-4
CDR3nt: TGTGCCAGCAGGGACAAGGACATTCAGTACTTC
CDR3aa: CASRDKDIQYF

abundance: NA
d_gene: NA
v_gene: TRBV28
j_gene: TRBJ2-7
CDR3nt: TGTGCCAGCAGTTGGGTGGGAAGCAGGGGCCACGAGCAGTACTTC
CDR3aa: CASSWVGSRGHEQYF

abundance: NA
d_gene: NA
v_gene: TRBV5-4
j_gene: TRBJ2-7
CDR3nt: TGTGCCAGCAGCCGAGGTGGCGGTTCCTCCTACGAGCAGTACTTC
CDR3aa: CASSRGGGSSYEQYF

abundance: NA
d_gene: TRBD1
v_gene: TRBV7-9
j_gene: TRBJ1-3
CDR3nt: TGTGCCAGCAGCCCCCGGACAGGGGACGGAAACACCATATATTTT
CDR3aa: CASSPRTGDGNTIYF

abundance: NA
d_gene: NA
v_gene: TRBV6-5
j_gene: TRBJ1-5
CDR3nt: TGTGCCAGCAGTCCCCGGGGGGATCAGCCCCAGCATTTT
CDR3aa: CASSPRGDQPQHF

abundance: NA
d_gene: TRBD2
v_gene: TRBV15
j_gene: TRBJ2-3
CDR3nt: TGTGCCACCAGCGGGGGACTAGCGGGGGGGATAGATACGCAGTATTTT
CDR3aa: CATSGGLAGGIDTQYF

abundance: NA
d_gene: TRBD1
v_gene: TRBV6-5
j_gene: TRBJ2-5
CDR3nt: TGTGCCAGCAGTACCGGACAGGGGGGTTTAGAGACCCAGTACTTC
CDR3aa: CASSTGQGGLETQYF

abundance: once
d_gene: NA
v_gene: TRBV5-1
j_gene: TRBJ1-4
CDR3nt: TGCGCCAGCAGAGAGGAAGGGGGTGAAAAACTGTTTTTT
CDR3aa: CASREEGGEKLFF

abundance: NA
d_gene: NA
v_gene: TRBV12-2
j_gene: TRBJ2-5
CDR3nt: TGTGCAAGTCGTTATGGAGTGAGCGGGGGCCCAGAGACCCAGTACTTC
CDR3aa: CASRYGVSGGPETQYF

abundance: NA
d_gene: NA
v_gene: TRBV6-5
j_gene: TRBJ2-5
CDR3nt: TGTGCCAGCAGTTACGGAGGCGCGGACTACGAGACCCAGTACTTC
CDR3aa: CASSYGGADYETQYF

abundance: NA
d_gene: TRBD1
v_gene: TRBV9
j_gene: TRBJ2-2
CDR3nt: TGTGCCAGCAGCGGGACAGGGGGTACCGGGGAGCTGTTTTTT
CDR3aa: CASSGTGGTGELFF

abundance: few
d_gene: TRBD1
v_gene: TRBV25-1
j_gene: TRBJ2-1
CDR3nt: TGTGCCAGCAGTCACCGGAAGGACAGGGGTACTGGTGAGCAGTTCTTC
CDR3aa: CASSHRKDRGTGEQFF

abundance: NA
d_gene: NA
v_gene: TRBV18
j_gene: TRBJ2-5
CDR3nt: TGTGCCAGCTCAACGGGAGAGACCCAGTACTTC
CDR3aa: CASSTGETQYF

abundance: NA
d_gene: NA
v_gene: TRBV6-1
j_gene: TRBJ1-1
CDR3nt: TGTGCCAGCAGTGAAGCTGAGTCACGTGAAGCTTTCTTT
CDR3aa: CASSEAESREAFF

abundance: NA
d_gene: TRBD1
v_gene: TRBV7-8
j_gene: TRBJ1-2
CDR3nt: TGTGCCAGCAGCTCTGGACAGGGAGGCTATGGCTACACCTTC
CDR3aa: CASSSGQGGYGYTF

abundance: NA
d_gene: NA
v_gene: TRBV9
j_gene: TRBJ1-1
CDR3nt: TGTGCCAGCAGCGTAGGGACACTGAACACTGAAGCTTTCTTT
CDR3aa: CASSVGTLNTEAFF

abundance: NA
d_gene: NA
v_gene: TRBV29-1
j_gene: TRBJ2-3
CDR3nt: TGCAGCGTTGTTCAAACTAGCACAGATACGCAGTATTTT
CDR3aa: CSVVQTSTDTQYF

abundance: few
d_gene: NA
v_gene: TRBV7-8
j_gene: TRBJ1-6
CDR3nt: TGTGCCAGCAGCCAGGACAGCACTCTGGGATCGCCACCCCTCCACTTT
CDR3aa: CASSQDSTLGSPPLHF

abundance: NA
d_gene: TRBD1
v_gene: TRBV7-7
j_gene: TRBJ2-2
CDR3nt: TGTGCTAGCAGCTCGCAGGGGGCTGGCGGGGAGCTGTTTTTT
CDR3aa: CASSSQGAGGELFF

abundance: few
d_gene: TRBD2
v_gene: TRBV7-2
j_gene: TRBJ2-5
CDR3nt: TGTGCCAGCAGCTTAGTCGACGGGGGGGCGCAGACCCAGTACTTC
CDR3aa: CASSLVDGGAQTQYF

abundance: NA
d_gene: TRBD2
v_gene: TRBV10-3
j_gene: TRBJ2-1
CDR3nt: TGTGCCATCAGCCGGACTAGCGGGGACAATGAGCAGTTCTTC
CDR3aa: CAISRTSGDNEQFF

abundance: NA
d_gene: NA
v_gene: TRBV23-1
j_gene: TRBJ1-1
CDR3nt: TGCGCCAGCGGAGACACTGAAGCTTTCTTT
CDR3aa: CASGDTEAFF

abundance: NA
d_gene: NA
v_gene: TRBV7-3
j_gene: TRBJ2-1
CDR3nt: TGTGCCAGCAGCTTACATTCCGGTGAGCAGTTCTTC
CDR3aa: CASSLHSGEQFF

abundance: NA
d_gene: TRBD1
v_gene: TRBV5-6
j_gene: TRBJ1-3
CDR3nt: TGTGCCAGCAAAAGGACAGGGTCCTCTGGAAACACCATATATTTT
CDR3aa: CASKRTGSSGNTIYF

abundance: NA
d_gene: TRBD2
v_gene: TRBV4-2
j_gene: TRBJ2-1
CDR3nt: TGTGCCAGCAGCCAAGGAACTAGCGCCTACAATGAGCAGTTCTTC
CDR3aa: CASSQGTSAYNEQFF

abundance: NA
d_gene: NA
v_gene: TRBV7-9
j_gene: TRBJ1-2
CDR3nt: TGTGCCAGCAGCCGCGGGGGGCCGAGCTACACCTTC
CDR3aa: CASSRGGPSYTF

abundance: NA
d_gene: TRBD1
v_gene: TRBV4-1
j_gene: TRBJ2-5
CDR3nt: TGCGCCAGCCTTGGGATGGCGGGACAGGGGACAGGGGAGACCCAGTACTTC
CDR3aa: CASLGMAGQGTGETQYF

abundance: once
d_gene: TRBD1
v_gene: TRBV2
j_gene: TRBJ1-2
CDR3nt: TGTGCCAGCAGTCCGGGACAGTTGTATGGCTACACCTTC
CDR3aa: CASSPGQLYGYTF

abundance: NA
d_gene: TRBD2
v_gene: TRBV23-1
j_gene: TRBJ2-2
CDR3nt: TGCGCCAGCAGTCAATCGGGGCTAGCGGGGGGGCCGAGGGAGCTGTTTTTT
CDR3aa: CASSQSGLAGGPRELFF

abundance: NA
d_gene: TRBD2
v_gene: TRBV10-3
j_gene: TRBJ2-3
CDR3nt: TGTGCCATCAGTGAGTCGAACGGGGGGGTCACAGATACGCAGTATTTT
CDR3aa: CAISESNGGVTDTQYF

abundance: NA
d_gene: NA
v_gene: TRBV11-2
j_gene: TRBJ2-7
CDR3nt: TGTGCCAGCAGCTTAGCTTTAAACGAGCAGTACTTC
CDR3aa: CASSLALNEQYF

abundance: once
d_gene: TRBD1
v_gene: TRBV6-5
j_gene: TRBJ2-7
CDR3nt: TGTGCCAGCAGTACAGGACAGGGAGATCCCTACGAGCAGTACTTC
CDR3aa: CASSTGQGDPYEQYF

abundance: NA
d_gene: NA
v_gene: TRBV5-6
j_gene: TRBJ1-2
CDR3nt: TGTGCCAGCAGCTTCTCTTCTTTAGAGGGCTACACCTTC
CDR3aa: CASSFSSLEGYTF

abundance: NA
d_gene: NA
v_gene: TRBV4-1
j_gene: TRBJ2-4
CDR3nt: TGCGCCAGCAGCCAAGATCCGCAGGGGGCCAAAAACATTCAGTACTTC
CDR3aa: CASSQDPQGAKNIQYF

abundance: NA
d_gene: TRBD2
v_gene: TRBV9
j_gene: TRBJ2-1
CDR3nt: TGTGCCAGCAGCGTAGGGGGTAGCGGGGGGGCACGGGATGAGCAGTTCTTC
CDR3aa: CASSVGGSGGARDEQFF

abundance: NA
d_gene: NA
v_gene: TRBV5-1
j_gene: TRBJ1-2
CDR3nt: TGCGCCAGCAGCTTGGTAGGGGGTCAGAGTTACGACTATGGCTACACCTTC
CDR3aa: CASSLVGGQSYDYGYTF

abundance: few
d_gene: NA
v_gene: TRBV14
j_gene: TRBJ2-7
CDR3nt: TGTGCCAGCAGCCAAGATCTCGGGTACGAGCAGTACTTC
CDR3aa: CASSQDLGYEQYF

abundance: few
d_gene: NA
v_gene: TRBV9
j_gene: TRBJ2-3
CDR3nt: TGTGCCAGCAGCCCCAGTCTAGATACGCAGTATTTT
CDR3aa: CASSPSLDTQYF

abundance: NA
d_gene: NA
v_gene: TRBV30
j_gene: TRBJ2-2
CDR3nt: TGTGCCTGGAGAGGGGACACCCTCCCCACCGGGGAGCTGTTTTTT
CDR3aa: CAWRGDTLPTGELFF

abundance: few
d_gene: NA
v_gene: TRBV2
j_gene: TRBJ2-2
CDR3nt: TGTGCCAGCATGGCGCGGGTCAACACCGGGGAGCTGTTTTTT
CDR3aa: CASMARVNTGELFF

abundance: NA
d_gene: NA
v_gene: TRBV7-9
j_gene: TRBJ1-1
CDR3nt: TGTGCCAGCAGCTGGACAGCCTCTGAAGCTTTCTTT
CDR3aa: CASSWTASEAFF

abundance: NA
d_gene: NA
v_gene: TRBV11-2
j_gene: TRBJ2-5
CDR3nt: TGTGCCAGCAGCGGGACAAGGGGGGGCCAAGAGACCCAGTACTTC
CDR3aa: CASSGTRGGQETQYF

abundance: NA
d_gene: NA
v_gene: TRBV7-9
j_gene: TRBJ1-5
CDR3nt: TGTGCCAGCAGCGCGGACACGGAGGGTTACCAGCCCCAGCATTTT
CDR3aa: CASSADTEGYQPQHF

abundance: NA
d_gene: NA
v_gene: TRBV6-5
j_gene: TRBJ1-5
CDR3nt: TGTGTCAGCAGTGAGGGCGGTCAGCCCCAGCATTTT
CDR3aa: CVSSEGGQPQHF

abundance: NA
d_gene: NA
v_gene: TRBV2
j_gene: TRBJ1-5
CDR3nt: TGTGCCAGCAGTGAACCTCCTCAGCCCCAGCATTTT
CDR3aa: CASSEPPQPQHF